The 30 T cell receptor beta chains reported below all come from one sample, sequenced in a study of blood T cell repertoires in COVID-19. The data were produced by immunoSEQ multiplex PCR, yet TCRdb's version contains in-frame clones alone and is incomplete. The table shows some 290,000 clones, with about 88% occurring only once. The specimen was peripheral blood. The receptors stem from a man aged 18-30 years with active or convalescent COVID-19.

V gene TRBV6-1 combines with J gene TRBJ2-1; 10 positions match TRBD2. CDR1 is MNHNS and CDR2 is SASEGT in the germline V gene. J gave up 4 bases and V 4 bases, and 7 bases lay outside the gene matches. CDR3 length: 16 amino acids. The CDR3 reads CASSALAGASYNEQFF. The DNA for the CDR3 is TGTGCCAGCAGTGCTCTAGCGGGAGCCTCTTACAATGAGCAGTTCTTC.

The DNA for the CDR3 is TGTGCCAGCAGTTACGTAGGGACAGGGAGTCTCTACGAGCAGTACTTC. Its protein product is CASSYVGTGSLYEQYF. The gene calls are TRBV6-6 and TRBJ2-7; TRBD1 agrees at 9 bases. Trimming at V came to 2 bases and at J to 3 bases, leaving 8 bases not matched to a gene. CDR3 length: 16 residues. Germline CDR1 reads MNHNY; CDR2 reads SVGAGI (reference sequence).

This chain uses TRBV27 with TRBJ2-3; TRBD2 matches 7 bases. Germline CDR1 and CDR2: MNHEY and SMNVEV (reference sequence). J gave up 4 bases and V 7 bases, and 14 bases lay outside the gene matches. The CDR3 length is 16 residues. The CDR3 reads CASTPGRGRVPDTQYF. The DNA for the CDR3 is TGTGCCAGCACCCCAGGGAGGGGCAGGGTCCCAGATACGCAGTATTTT.

The chain combines TRBV6-5 with TRBJ1-1; D not resolved. Trimming cost V 1 base and J 5 bases, with 8 bases left between them. The CDR3 sequence is 13 residues long. Germline V gene sequence: CDR1 MNHEY, CDR2 SVGAGI. The CDR3 nucleotides read TGTGCCAGCAGTTACTATGAGGCTACTGAAGCTTTCTTT. Protein product: CASSYYEATEAFF.

The V and J genes are TRBV19 and TRBJ1-1, with TRBD1 as a possible D gene (6 bases). The germline CDR1 and CDR2 sequences are LNHDA and SQIVND (reference sequence). Trimming removed 5 bases from V and 1 base from J, with 20 bases in between. The CDR3 loop spans 17 amino acids. The CDR3 nucleotides are TGTGCCAGTAGTCCCCGCCCAAAAAGGACAGAGAACACTGAAGCTTTCTTT. Translated: CASSPRPKRTENTEAFF.

The chain uses TRBV19 and TRBJ1-3; a possible D gene is TRBD1 (5 bases). This CDR3 contains 13 residues. Germline CDR1 is LNHDA and CDR2 is SQIVND (reference sequence). The germline V and J ends were trimmed by 10 bases and 0 bases, with 10 bases remaining between them. In DNA, the CDR3 is TGTGCCACTAGACAGCTCTCTGGAAACACCATATATTTT. This encodes CATRQLSGNTIYF.

This clone was seen many times. The genes are TRBV5-4 and TRBJ2-1, with D perhaps TRBD1 (5 bases). CDR3 size: 15 residues. Germline V CDR1 and CDR2: SGHNT, YYREEE (reference sequence). The germline V and J ends were trimmed by 1 base and 0 bases, with 8 bases remaining between them. The CDR3 sequence is CASSLTGGSYNEQFF. The CDR3 DNA reads as TGTGCCAGCAGCTTGACAGGTGGCTCCTACAATGAGCAGTTCTTC. Full variable domain (remainder filled in from reference TRBV5-4 and TRBJ2-1): ETGVTQSPTHLIKTRGQQVTLRCSSQSGHNTVSWYQQALGQGPQFIFQYYREEENGRGNFPPRFSGLQFPNYSSELNVNALELDDSALYLCASSLTGGSYNEQFFGPGTRLTVL.

The chain links TRBV28 to TRBJ2-1; 10 nucleotides line up with TRBD2. Germline CDR1 and CDR2: MDHEN and SYDVKM. V shed 6 bases and J 4 bases; nucleotides not matched to a gene: 9. This CDR3 has 16 amino acids. In nucleotides, the CDR3 is TGTGCCAGCAGGAGACCGGGACTAGCGCGATACAATGAGCAGTTCTTC. It translates to CASRRPGLARYNEQFF.

Details on this clone: This CDR3 is also generated by other DNA sequences in the sample. The chain has TRBV3-1 (or the pseudogene TRBV3-2) and TRBJ2-5; D possibly corresponds to TRBD2 (5 bases). This CDR3 is 13 amino acids long. V gave up 1 base and J gave up 3 bases, with 6 bases separating them. Germline lookup yields CDR1 LGHDT and CDR2 YNNKEL (reference sequence). The CDR3 nucleotides read TGTGCCAGCAGCCAAGGGGGAGAAGAGACCCAGTACTTC. This codes for CASSQGGEETQYF.

The chain combines TRBV19 with TRBJ2-1; TRBD2 matches at 15 bases. With V trimmed by 3 bases and J by 5 bases, 2 bases remained unmatched. The CDR3 length is 16 residues. Germline V lookup: CDR1 LNHDA, CDR2 SQIVND (reference sequence). CDR3 sequence reads: CASSIGTSGRNNEQFF. The CDR3, as DNA: TGTGCCAGTAGTATCGGGACTAGCGGGAGGAACAATGAGCAGTTCTTC.

V usage is TRBV29-1 and J usage is TRBJ1-4, with D perhaps matching TRBD1 (6 bases). Trimming cost V 7 bases and J 6 bases, with 15 bases left between them. From germline, CDR1 is SQVTM and CDR2 ANQGSEA. This CDR3 has 13 residues. The CDR3 DNA sequence: TGCAGCGCCTTGGGGGGGCACGATGAAAAACTGTTTTTT. As protein: CSALGGHDEKLFF.

This chain connects TRBV2 to TRBJ1-2; 8 nucleotides match TRBD1. CDR3 length: 14 residues. Trimming removed 5 bases from V and 6 bases from J; junction bases left unmatched: 8. Germline assignment: CDR1 SNHLY and CDR2 FYNNEI. CDR3 sequence: CASSRAGGVNGYTF. DNA of the CDR3: TGTGCCAGCAGTCGGGCAGGGGGCGTTAATGGCTACACCTTC.

This sequence joins TRBV3-1 (or the pseudogene TRBV3-2) and TRBJ2-3; tentatively, D is TRBD2 (6 bases). This CDR3 is 15 amino acids long. Trimming removed 4 bases from V and 1 base from J, with 12 bases in between. CDR1 and CDR2 (germline): LGHDT, YNNKEL (reference sequence). The CDR3 loop reads CASSPSASGTDTQYF. The CDR3 DNA is TGTGCCAGCAGCCCCTCCGCTAGCGGCACAGATACGCAGTATTTT.

This chain uses TRBV6-6 with TRBJ2-3; 7 bases are shared with TRBD1. The CDR3 extends over 15 amino acids. Germline CDR1 is MNHNY and CDR2 is SVGAGI (reference sequence). The V and J ends lost 6 bases and 5 bases, in that order; junction bases with no gene match: 11. CDR3 DNA: TGTGCCAGCAGATTCTACCGACAGGGCGAAGATACGCAGTATTTT. Translated, it gives CASRFYRQGEDTQYF.

This sequence joins TRBV9 and TRBJ1-1; 9 bases are shared with TRBD1. This CDR3 has 13 residues. Trimming at V came to 5 bases and at J to 8 bases, leaving 7 bases not matched to a gene. Germline CDR1 and CDR2: SGDLS and YYNGEE. The CDR3 loop reads CASSPGTGTEAFF. As DNA, the CDR3 is TGTGCCAGCAGTCCCGGGACAGGGACAGAAGCTTTCTTT.

This chain uses TRBV29-1 with TRBJ2-1; 8 bases align to TRBD2. CDR3 length equals 17 residues. J was trimmed by 2 bases and V by 6 bases; bases with no gene match: 15. Germline loops: CDR1 SQVTM, CDR2 ANQGSEA. The CDR3 is CSVGPPWSGLAYNEQFF. The CDR3 nucleotides are TGCAGCGTGGGGCCCCCCTGGTCGGGACTAGCCTACAATGAGCAGTTCTTC.

The CDR3 protein is CASSVDRDRGEGYTF. DNA of the CDR3: TGTGCCAGCAGCGTCGACCGGGACAGGGGGGAAGGCTACACCTTC. This sequence joins TRBV6-5 and TRBJ1-2, with TRBD1 matching 11 bases. Germline CDR1 is MNHEY and CDR2 is SVGAGI. The J segment lost 8 bases and the V segment lost 6 bases, leaving 11 bases of the junction unmatched. This CDR3 is built from 15 residues.

This chain links TRBV19 with TRBJ2-5; 7 bases fit TRBD1. The germline V gene encodes CDR1 LNHDA and CDR2 SQIVND (reference sequence). This CDR3 has 14 residues. Unmatched junction bases numbered 5, after V lost 5 bases and J lost 2 bases. The DNA for the CDR3 is TGTGCCAGTAGTGTAGGGGGCTCTCAAGAGACCCAGTACTTC. Amino acid sequence: CASSVGGSQETQYF. The entire variable domain, with the rest obtained from reference TRBV19 and TRBJ2-5, is as follows: DGGITQSPKYLFRKEGQNVTLSCEQNLNHDAMYWYRQDPGQGLRLIYYSQIVNDFQKGDIAEGYSVSREKKESFPLTVTSAQKNPTAFYLCASSVGGSQETQYFGPGTRLLVL.

This sequence joins TRBV5-1 and TRBJ2-1; the match to TRBD2 covers 12 bases. V shed 6 bases and J 9 bases; nucleotides not matched to a gene: 10. The CDR3 totals 15 residues. Germline lookup yields CDR1 SGHRS and CDR2 YFSETQ. CDR3 residues: CASTQLAGGRSEQFF. The CDR3 DNA is TGCGCCAGCACACAACTAGCGGGGGGAAGGAGTGAGCAGTTCTTC. The full variable domain, with the rest looked up from reference TRBV5-1 and TRBJ2-1, is KAGVTQTPRYLIKTRGQQVTLSCSPISGHRSVSWYQQTPGQGLQFLFEYFSETQRNKGNFPGRFSGRQFSNSRSEMNVSTLELGDSALYLCASTQLAGGRSEQFFGPGTRLTVL.

The chain uses TRBV10-3 and TRBJ2-7; 10 positions agree with TRBD2. CDR3 size: 14 residues. Trimming took 4 bases from V and 5 from J; bases not matched to a gene: 5. Germline CDR1 reads ENHRY; CDR2 reads SYGVKD. CDR3 coding DNA: TGTGCCATCAGTGCTGGAGCGGGAGGGAACGAGCAGTACTTC. This sequence encodes CAISAGAGGNEQYF.

The chain combines TRBV6-6 with TRBJ2-1; TRBD2 agrees at 8 bases. J lost 6 bases, V lost 7 bases, and 11 bases had no gene match. There are 15 residues in the CDR3. The V gene's germline CDR1 is MNHNY and CDR2 SVGAGI (reference sequence). The DNA of the CDR3 is TGTGCCAGCAAGGAGAGGCTAGCGGGTCGCAATGAGCAGTTCTTC. Translation: CASKERLAGRNEQFF.

This clone has a single count. The chain couples TRBV19 to TRBJ1-5; TRBD1 agrees at 9 bases. CDR3 size: 17 residues. Trimming at V came to 4 bases and at J to 2 bases, leaving 9 bases not matched to a gene. The V gene's germline CDR1 is LNHDA and CDR2 SQIVND (reference sequence). The CDR3 sequence: CASSTIQGAWGNQPQHF. CDR3 in DNA: TGTGCCAGTAGTACAATACAGGGGGCTTGGGGCAATCAGCCCCAGCATTTT.

This chain uses TRBV15 with TRBJ2-4, with D possibly matching TRBD2 (5 bases). CDR3 size: 15 residues. CDR1 and CDR2 (germline): LNHNV, YYDKDF (reference sequence). V was cut by 1 base and J by 7 bases, with 14 bases left in between. In nucleotides, the CDR3 is TGTGCCACCAGCAGAGCCCAGCGGAGTGGGAACATTCAGTACTTC. Translated, it gives CATSRAQRSGNIQYF. Looking up the rest from reference TRBV15 and TRBJ2-4 gives the full variable domain: DAMVIQNPRYQVTQFGKPVTLSCSQTLNHNVMYWYQQKSSQAPKLLFHYYDKDFNNEADTPDNFQSRRPNTSFCFLDIRSPGLGDTAMYLCATSRAQRSGNIQYFGAGTRLSVL.

This chain joins TRBV15 and TRBJ2-2; 7 positions match TRBD1. V lost 4 bases and J lost 3; bases outside the gene matches: 5. This CDR3 comprises 15 residues. Germline V lookup: CDR1 LNHNV, CDR2 YYDKDF (reference sequence). The CDR3 loop reads CATSTRGRDTGELFF. CDR3 DNA sequence: TGTGCCACCAGCACGAGGGGGCGCGACACCGGGGAGCTGTTTTTT.

The V gene is TRBV9, the J gene TRBJ2-1; no clear D gene. Trimming pared 4 bases from V and 9 bases from J, leaving 14 bases between. The CDR3 runs 13 residues. The germline V gene encodes CDR1 SGDLS and CDR2 YYNGEE. The CDR3 region is CASSTQLESEQFF. The CDR3 DNA reads as TGTGCCAGCAGCACGCAGCTAGAGAGTGAGCAGTTCTTC.

This clone was recorded once. The chain employs TRBV2 and TRBJ2-5; no clear D gene. CDR3 length: 14 residues. Germline-derived CDR1 and CDR2 are SNHLY and FYNNEI. V lost 1 base to trimming and J lost 5 bases, with 11 bases between them. The CDR3 loop is CASSEEKVAETQYF. CDR3 bases: TGTGCCAGCAGTGAAGAAAAAGTAGCTGAGACCCAGTACTTC.

This chain uses TRBV18 with TRBJ2-5; 10 bases line up with TRBD2. The CDR3 runs to 16 residues. J gave up 5 bases and V 1 base, and 7 bases lay outside the gene matches. The germline V gene encodes CDR1 KGHSH and CDR2 LQKENI. DNA for the CDR3: TGTGCCAGCTCACCACGGAGCGGGGGGGCCGTGGAGACCCAGTACTTC. The encoded protein is CASSPRSGGAVETQYF.

V and J are TRBV19 and TRBJ1-6; 12 bases match TRBD1. The CDR3 spans 13 residues. The germline V gene encodes CDR1 LNHDA and CDR2 SQIVND (reference sequence). Losses at the gene ends were 8 bases for V and 14 bases for J; bases not matched to a gene: 7. CDR3 in amino acids: CASAGQGAMALHF. The CDR3 nucleotides are TGTGCCAGTGCGGGACAGGGGGCCATGGCCCTCCACTTT.

The chain joins TRBV11-3 to TRBJ2-5; TRBD2 matches 10 bases. With 3 bases clipped from V and 5 bases from J, the junction kept 0 bases outside the gene matches. Germline CDR1 SGHNT, CDR2 YENEEA. CDR3 length equals 13 residues. For the CDR3, the DNA is TGTGCCAGCAGCTTTAGCGGGGGGGAGACCCAGTACTTC. Translation: CASSFSGGETQYF.

The chain links TRBV19 to TRBJ1-2, with D unresolved. Germline V gene sequence: CDR1 LNHDA, CDR2 SQIVND (reference sequence). The CDR3 runs 13 residues. Trimming took off 1 base at V and 5 bases at J, with 8 bases between the two ends. The CDR3 loop is CASSIGQLYGYTF. The CDR3 region has the DNA TGTGCCAGTAGTATAGGGCAGTTATATGGCTACACCTTC.